A selection of T cell receptor beta chains follows, all from one sample in a study of metastatic and nonmetastatic thyroid tumors. Using MiXCR, TCRdb re-called clones from the PCR reads. The table has 40,000 to 45,000 clones, about a sixth seen once. The specimen sequenced was blood. These receptors came from a female donor with papillary thyroid cancer or a benign thyroid nodule (not recorded which). Some clones in this sample may be carry-over from other donors' samples. Both conserved end residues are trimmed from each CDR3. The D gene is left open where the match is weak.

V gene,D gene,CDR3 protein
TRBV6-2/TRBV6-3,TRBD2,ATLAGDYEQY
TRBV5-1,.,ASYNIGPLNTEAF
TRBV6-1,.,ASSEGIGLAKNIQY
TRBV6-1,.,ETYPGIYNEQF
TRBV5-1,TRBD2,ASSPTSGRRGEQY
TRBV29-1,.,SVLYRALHNEKLF
TRBV2,TRBD2,ASSRDSGRDEQY
TRBV24-1,.,ATSDFSPTGWEQF
TRBV7-8,TRBD2,ASSSLAGGTGELF
TRBV12-3/TRBV12-4,.,ATLGETDTQY
TRBV24-1,.,ATSAGAGHTDTQY
TRBV5-1,.,ASSPYTVLLSYNEQF
TRBV12-3/TRBV12-4,.,ASMKGPSEQF
TRBV6-2/TRBV6-3,.,ASSYRGDSYNEQF
TRBV30,.,AWSKSRGQTEAF
TRBV12-3/TRBV12-4,TRBD1,ASSLLGTGGLTSYGYT
TRBV2,.,ASSIVQGGETQY
TRBV29-1,.,SVERGEQY